Below, one TCR beta chain is given with its context. What it binds is not known. This specimen belongs to a study of early T cells in non-severe SARS-CoV-2 infection. Study-wide background: Unsorted whole-blood RNA was sequenced in bulk, leaving chains unpaired.

Germline-derived CDR1 and CDR2 are DFQATT and SNEGSKA (reference sequence). Trimming removed 6 bases at V and 6 bases at J, with 15 bases between. The CDR3 sequence is 13 residues long. Study-level points and caveats: Anti-spike CD8 responses were favored in VDJdb matching, and private and CD4 specificities were missed.

Each cDNA molecule carried a unique molecular identifier. TCRdb re-called the 5' RACE reads with MiXCR, one entry per CDR3 protein. The profile shows about 90,000 distinct CDR3 sequences, less than 15% of them singletons. The chain links TRBV20-1 to TRBJ2-1, with a weak D call TRBD2 (6 bases). This sequence was found in an adult who was a healthcare worker with PCR-confirmed SARS-CoV-2 infection or an uninfected control (not recorded which). The sample was whole blood, taken at baseline. In DNA, the CDR3 is TGCAGTGCCCTCTGGGGACTGATCAATGAGCAGTTCTTC. It codes for CSALWGLINEQFF.